This T cell receptor (beta chain) comes out of a study of low-dose radiotherapy and immunotherapy resistance in tumors. Time point in this sample: after trial treatment. Regarding treatment: LDRT plus nivolumab, ipilimumab, low-dose cyclophosphamide and aspirin (RACIN trial). TRAV- and TRBV-specific primers primed first-strand cDNA, covering alpha and beta chains. A roughly 20-cycle PCR with a constant-region primer and V-primer adapter amplified TCRs. TCRdb independently ran MiXCR on the reads; one entry per CDR3 protein. The data hold 50,000 or so distinct CDR3 sequences, with about a quarter observed a single time. The CDR3 covers 14 residues. Germline CDR1 and CDR2: MNHNS and SASEGT. J lost 5 bases, V lost 6 bases, and 8 bases had no gene match.

The material was PBMCs, obtained after low-dose radiotherapy plus immunotherapy. The clonotype comes from a male donor with prostate cancer. The J gene is TRBJ2-7, the V gene TRBV6-1; 9 nucleotides match TRBD1. CDR3 in DNA: TGTGCCAGCAGAAGGACAGGGGCTTTGGACGAGCAGTACTTC. Amino acids: CASRRTGALDEQYF.